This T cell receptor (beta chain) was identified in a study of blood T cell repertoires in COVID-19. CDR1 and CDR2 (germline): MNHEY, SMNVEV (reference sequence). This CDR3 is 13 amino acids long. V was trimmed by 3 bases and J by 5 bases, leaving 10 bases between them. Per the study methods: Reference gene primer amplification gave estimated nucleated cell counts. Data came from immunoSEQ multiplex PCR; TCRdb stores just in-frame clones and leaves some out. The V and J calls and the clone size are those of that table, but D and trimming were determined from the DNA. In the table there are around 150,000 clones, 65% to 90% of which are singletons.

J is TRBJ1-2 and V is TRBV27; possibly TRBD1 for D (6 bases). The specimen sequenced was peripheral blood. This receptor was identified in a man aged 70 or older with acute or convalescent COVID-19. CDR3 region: CASSLNRAYGYTF. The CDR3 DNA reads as TGTGCCAGCAGTTTGAACAGGGCTTATGGCTACACCTTC.